This T cell receptor beta chain was captured in a study of blood T cell repertoires in COVID-19. Germline V gene data show CDR1 as MNHEY and CDR2 as SMNVEV (reference sequence). The CDR3 extends over 14 amino acids. Trimming removed 3 bases from V and 8 bases from J, with 16 bases in between. There are a few counts of this clone. Data came from immunoSEQ multiplex PCR; TCRdb stores just in-frame clones and leaves some out. The data show 260,000 or so clones, with 85% seen just once and about 2.5% held by the top ten. The sample consisted of PBMCs or T cells enriched from blood (not recorded which). This TCR was recovered from a woman aged 45-59 years who had recovered from COVID-19. The chain joins TRBV27 to TRBJ1-1; tentatively, D is TRBD1 (5 bases). In DNA form, the CDR3 reads TGTGCCAGCAGTTTTCGTCAGGGAAGGACGGAAGCTTTCTTT. Amino acids: CASSFRQGRTEAFF.